The TCR beta chain described here comes from a study of blood T cell repertoires in COVID-19. In the study overall: Acute and convalescent COVID-19 specimens originated in the United States, Italy and Spain. PBMCs, B-cell-depleted T cells, or T cells provided the cDNA or gDNA that made up the material.

The germline gives CDR1 LNHNV, CDR2 YYDKDF (reference sequence). The CDR3 extends over 16 amino acids. V was trimmed by 0 bases and J by 4 bases, leaving 16 bases between them. Original handling: Estimation of nucleated cell counts was performed using reference gene primer amplification. The protocol was immunoSEQ multiplex PCR, while the TCRdb copy is restricted to in-frame clones and leaves out a portion. The V and J calls and clone size come from that table; D and trimming were worked out from the DNA. Of around 16,000 clones listed, about 88% are singletons. The receptor was isolated from a man aged 60 to 75 with acute or convalescent COVID-19. The sequencing sample was made of peripheral blood. V usage is TRBV15 and J usage is TRBJ2-7, with D tentatively TRBD2 (6 bases). CDR3 sequence: CATSRDRGAGGYEQYF. DNA for the CDR3: TGTGCCACCAGCAGAGATCGGGGCGCCGGAGGGTACGAGCAGTACTTC.